One TCR beta chain is described in this entry. Relative to the germline gene, one junction end is altered; a read error may explain this. TCRbeta libraries were built with three rounds of nested PCR, modified from ARM-PCR. TCRdb re-called the multiplex PCR reads with MiXCR, one entry per CDR3 protein. Of 100,000 to 120,000 distinct CDR3 sequences in the sample, approximately 80% were seen once. The record originates from a study of tumor and adjacent non-tumor tissue in lung cancer. No cell sorting was done before RNA was extracted from the tissue. Between August and November 2014, newly diagnosed, chemotherapy-naive lung cancer patients underwent thoracic surgery in China. Source material: lung tumor tissue. The receptor was derived from a man between 65 and 85 years old with non-small cell lung cancer.

CDR3 amino acids: CAISIHGGADWELLF. CDR3 sequence (DNA): TGTGCCATCAGCATACACGGGGGGGCTGACTGGGAGCTGTTATTT. The V and J genes are TRBV11-2 and TRBJ2-2; TRBD2 matches at 8 bases. This CDR3 is built from 15 residues. Germline loops: CDR1 SGHAT, CDR2 FQNNGV.